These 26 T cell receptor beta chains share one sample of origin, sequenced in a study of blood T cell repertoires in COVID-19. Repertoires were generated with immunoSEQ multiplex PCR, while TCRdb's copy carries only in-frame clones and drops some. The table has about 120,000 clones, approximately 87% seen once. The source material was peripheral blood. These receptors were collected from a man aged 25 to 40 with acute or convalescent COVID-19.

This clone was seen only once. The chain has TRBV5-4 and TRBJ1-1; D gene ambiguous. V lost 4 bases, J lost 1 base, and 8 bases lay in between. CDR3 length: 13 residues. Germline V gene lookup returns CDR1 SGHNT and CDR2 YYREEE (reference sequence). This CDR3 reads CASSPTPNTEAFF. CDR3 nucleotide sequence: TGTGCCAGCAGCCCGACACCGAACACTGAAGCTTTCTTT.

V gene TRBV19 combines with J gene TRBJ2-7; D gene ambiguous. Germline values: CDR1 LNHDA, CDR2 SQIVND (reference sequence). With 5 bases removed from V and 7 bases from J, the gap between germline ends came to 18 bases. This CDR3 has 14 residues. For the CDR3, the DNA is TGTGCCAGTAGTCCTCCTGGCGAGGCGCGGGAGCAGTACTTC. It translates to CASSPPGEAREQYF.

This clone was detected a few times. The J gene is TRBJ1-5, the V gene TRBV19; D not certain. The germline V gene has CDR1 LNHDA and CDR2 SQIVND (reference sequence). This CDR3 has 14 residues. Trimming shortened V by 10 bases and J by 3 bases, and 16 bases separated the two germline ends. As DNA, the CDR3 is TGTGCCACTGGTGAGGGTTTCCACAATCAGCCCCAGCATTTT. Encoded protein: CATGEGFHNQPQHF.

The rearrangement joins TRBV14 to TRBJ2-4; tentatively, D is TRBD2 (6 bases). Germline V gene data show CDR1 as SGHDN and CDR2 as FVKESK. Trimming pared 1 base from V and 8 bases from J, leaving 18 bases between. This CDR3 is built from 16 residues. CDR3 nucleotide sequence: TGTGCCAGCAGCCAAGGAGGGTGGCAGGGCGGGGACATTCAGTACTTC. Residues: CASSQGGWQGGDIQYF. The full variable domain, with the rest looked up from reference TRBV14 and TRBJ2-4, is EAGVTQFPSHSVIEKGQTVTLRCDPISGHDNLYWYRRVMGKEIKFLLHFVKESKQDESGMPNNRFLAERTGGTYSTLKVQPAELEDSGVYFCASSQGGWQGGDIQYFGAGTRLSVL.

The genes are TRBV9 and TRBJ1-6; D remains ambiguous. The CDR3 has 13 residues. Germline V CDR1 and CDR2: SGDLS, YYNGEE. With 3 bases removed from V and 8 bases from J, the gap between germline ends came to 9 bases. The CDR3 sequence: CASSETTDSPLHF. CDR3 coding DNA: TGTGCCAGCAGCGAGACGACTGATTCACCCCTCCACTTT.

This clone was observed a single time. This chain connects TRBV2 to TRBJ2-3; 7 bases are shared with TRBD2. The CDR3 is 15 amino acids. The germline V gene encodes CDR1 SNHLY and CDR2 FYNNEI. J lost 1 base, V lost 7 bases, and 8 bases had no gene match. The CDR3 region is CASIKLASGTDTQYF. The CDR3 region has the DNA TGTGCCAGCATTAAACTAGCGTCAGGCACAGATACGCAGTATTTT.

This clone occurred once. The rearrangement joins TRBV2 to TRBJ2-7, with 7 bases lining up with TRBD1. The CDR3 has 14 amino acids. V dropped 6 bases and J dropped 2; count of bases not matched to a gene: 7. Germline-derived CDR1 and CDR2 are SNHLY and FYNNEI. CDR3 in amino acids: CASRTTGRPYEQYF. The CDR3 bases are TGTGCCAGCAGGACGACAGGGCGACCCTACGAGCAGTACTTC. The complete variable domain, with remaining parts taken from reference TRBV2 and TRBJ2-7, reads EPEVTQTPSHQVTQMGQEVILRCVPISNHLYFYWYRQILGQKVEFLVSFYNNEISEKSEIFDDQFSVERPDGSNFTLKIRSTKLEDSAMYFCASRTTGRPYEQYFGPGTRLTVT.

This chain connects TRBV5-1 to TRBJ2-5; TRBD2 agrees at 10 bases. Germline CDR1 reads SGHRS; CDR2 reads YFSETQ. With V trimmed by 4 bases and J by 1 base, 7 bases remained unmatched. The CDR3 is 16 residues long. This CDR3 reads CASSPVLAGGQETQYF. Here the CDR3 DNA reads TGCGCCAGCAGCCCCGTATTAGCGGGGGGCCAAGAGACCCAGTACTTC.

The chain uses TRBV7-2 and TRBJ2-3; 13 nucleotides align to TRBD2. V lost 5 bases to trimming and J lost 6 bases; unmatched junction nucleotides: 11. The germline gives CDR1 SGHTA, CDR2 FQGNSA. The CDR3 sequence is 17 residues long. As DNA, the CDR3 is TGTGCCAGCAGCCACGCCTTGGGACTAGCGGGAAGGGATACGCAGTATTTT. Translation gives CASSHALGLAGRDTQYF.

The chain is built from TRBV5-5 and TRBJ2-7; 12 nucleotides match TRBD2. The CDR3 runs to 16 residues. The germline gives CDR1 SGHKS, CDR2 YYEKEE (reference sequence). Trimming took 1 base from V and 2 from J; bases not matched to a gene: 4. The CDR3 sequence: CASSLRLAGATYEQYF. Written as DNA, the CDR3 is TGTGCCAGCAGCTTGAGACTAGCGGGGGCGACCTACGAGCAGTACTTC.

CDR3 loop: CASSLGLAGGGYEQYV. The CDR3 nucleotides are TGTGCCAGCAGTTTGGGGCTAGCGGGAGGAGGATACGAGCAGTACGTC. The chain uses TRBV28 and TRBJ2-7; 11 nucleotides align to TRBD2. The CDR3 extends over 16 amino acids. V was clipped by 3 bases and J by 4 bases; unmatched bases: 8. Germline CDR1 reads MDHEN; CDR2 reads SYDVKM.

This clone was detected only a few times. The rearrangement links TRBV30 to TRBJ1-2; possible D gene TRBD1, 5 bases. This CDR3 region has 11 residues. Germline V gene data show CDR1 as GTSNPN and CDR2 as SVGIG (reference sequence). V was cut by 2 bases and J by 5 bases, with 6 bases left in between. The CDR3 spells CAWSRGYGYTF. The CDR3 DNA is TGTGCCTGGAGTAGGGGATATGGCTACACCTTC.

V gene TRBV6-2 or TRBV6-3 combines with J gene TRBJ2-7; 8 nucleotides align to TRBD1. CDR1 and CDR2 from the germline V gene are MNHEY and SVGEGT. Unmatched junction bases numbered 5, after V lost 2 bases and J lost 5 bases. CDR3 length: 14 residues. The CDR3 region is CASSYTRGRDEQYF. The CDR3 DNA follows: TGTGCCAGCAGTTACACCAGGGGGCGCGACGAGCAGTACTTC.

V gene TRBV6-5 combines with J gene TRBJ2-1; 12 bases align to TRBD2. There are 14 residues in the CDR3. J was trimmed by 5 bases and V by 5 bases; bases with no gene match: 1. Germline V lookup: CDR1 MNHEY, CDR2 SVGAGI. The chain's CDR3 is CASSRTSGDNEQFF. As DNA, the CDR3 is TGTGCCAGCAGTAGGACTAGCGGGGACAATGAGCAGTTCTTC.

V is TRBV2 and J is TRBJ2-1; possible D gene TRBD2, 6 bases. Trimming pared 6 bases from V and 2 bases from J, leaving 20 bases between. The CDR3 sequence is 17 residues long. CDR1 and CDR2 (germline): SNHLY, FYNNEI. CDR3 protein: CASRPTRGASAYNEQFF. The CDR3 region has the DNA TGTGCCAGCAGGCCAACCCGTGGTGCTAGCGCCTACAATGAGCAGTTCTTC. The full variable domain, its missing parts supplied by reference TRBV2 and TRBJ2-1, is EPEVTQTPSHQVTQMGQEVILRCVPISNHLYFYWYRQILGQKVEFLVSFYNNEISEKSEIFDDQFSVERPDGSNFTLKIRSTKLEDSAMYFCASRPTRGASAYNEQFFGPGTRLTVL.

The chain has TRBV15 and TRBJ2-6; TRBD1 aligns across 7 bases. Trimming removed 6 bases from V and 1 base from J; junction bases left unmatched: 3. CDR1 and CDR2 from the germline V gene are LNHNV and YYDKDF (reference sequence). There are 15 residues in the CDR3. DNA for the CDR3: TGTGCCACCAGGGGACAGCTGTCTGGGGCCAACGTCCTGACTTTC. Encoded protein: CATRGQLSGANVLTF.

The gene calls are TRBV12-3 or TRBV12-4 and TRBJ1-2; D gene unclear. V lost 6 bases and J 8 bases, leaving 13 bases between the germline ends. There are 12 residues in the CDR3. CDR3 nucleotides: TGTGCCAGCAGCCCCGGCGCGGGCGGCTACACCTTC. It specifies CASSPGAGGYTF.

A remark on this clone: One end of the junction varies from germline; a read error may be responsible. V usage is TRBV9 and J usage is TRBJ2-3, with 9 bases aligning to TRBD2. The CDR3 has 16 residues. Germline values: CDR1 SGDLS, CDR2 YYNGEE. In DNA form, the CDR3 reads TGTGTCAGCAGCGTAAGCGGCGGGGGGGGCACAGATACGCAGTATTTT. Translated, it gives CVSSVSGGGGTDTQYF.

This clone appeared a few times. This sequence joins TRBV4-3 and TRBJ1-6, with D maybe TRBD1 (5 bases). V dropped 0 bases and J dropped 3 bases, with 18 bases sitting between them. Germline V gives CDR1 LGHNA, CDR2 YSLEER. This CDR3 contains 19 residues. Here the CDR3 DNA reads TGCGCCAGCAGCCAAGACGCAGGGAAGATAACACTCTATAATTCACCCCTCCACTTT. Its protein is CASSQDAGKITLYNSPLHF.

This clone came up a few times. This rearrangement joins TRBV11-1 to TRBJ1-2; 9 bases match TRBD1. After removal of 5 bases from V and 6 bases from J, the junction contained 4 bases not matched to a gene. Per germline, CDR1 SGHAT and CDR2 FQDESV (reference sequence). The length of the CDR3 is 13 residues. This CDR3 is CASSTRTGDGYTF. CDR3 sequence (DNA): TGTGCCAGCAGCACCCGGACAGGGGATGGCTACACCTTC.

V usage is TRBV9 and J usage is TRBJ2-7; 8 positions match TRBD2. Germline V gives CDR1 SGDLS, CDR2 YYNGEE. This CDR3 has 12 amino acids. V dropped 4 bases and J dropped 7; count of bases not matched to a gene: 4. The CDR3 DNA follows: TGTGCCAGCAGCACCAGCGGGGGAGAGCAGTACTTC. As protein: CASSTSGGEQYF.

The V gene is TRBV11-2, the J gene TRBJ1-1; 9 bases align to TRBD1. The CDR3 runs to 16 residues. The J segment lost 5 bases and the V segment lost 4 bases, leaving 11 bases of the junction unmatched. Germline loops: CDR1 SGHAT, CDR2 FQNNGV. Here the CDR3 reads CASSSPGQGIRTEAFF. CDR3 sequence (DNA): TGTGCCAGCAGCTCGCCGGGACAGGGAATAAGGACTGAAGCTTTCTTT.

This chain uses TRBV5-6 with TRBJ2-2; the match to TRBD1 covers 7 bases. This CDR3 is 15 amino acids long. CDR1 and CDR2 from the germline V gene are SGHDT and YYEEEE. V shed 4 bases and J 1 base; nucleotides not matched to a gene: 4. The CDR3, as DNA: TGTGCCAGCAGCACCCGGGACAGGAACACCGGGGAGCTGTTTTTT. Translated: CASSTRDRNTGELFF.

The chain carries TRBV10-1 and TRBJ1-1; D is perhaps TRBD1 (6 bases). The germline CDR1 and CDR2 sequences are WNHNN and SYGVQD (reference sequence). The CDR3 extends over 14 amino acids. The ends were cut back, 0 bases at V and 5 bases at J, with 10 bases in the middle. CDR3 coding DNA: TGCGCCAGCAGTGAGTCGGTTAGGGGGACTGAAGCTTTCTTT. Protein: CASSESVRGTEAFF.

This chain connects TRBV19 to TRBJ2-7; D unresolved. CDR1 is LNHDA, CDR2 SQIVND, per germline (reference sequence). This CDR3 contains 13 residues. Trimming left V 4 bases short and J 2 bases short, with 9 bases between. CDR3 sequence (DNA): TGTGCCAGTAGTAGGGCAGTTACCTACGAGCAGTACTTC. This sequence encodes CASSRAVTYEQYF. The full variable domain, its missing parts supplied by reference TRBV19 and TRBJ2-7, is DGGITQSPKYLFRKEGQNVTLSCEQNLNHDAMYWYRQDPGQGLRLIYYSQIVNDFQKGDIAEGYSVSREKKESFPLTVTSAQKNPTAFYLCASSRAVTYEQYFGPGTRLTVT.

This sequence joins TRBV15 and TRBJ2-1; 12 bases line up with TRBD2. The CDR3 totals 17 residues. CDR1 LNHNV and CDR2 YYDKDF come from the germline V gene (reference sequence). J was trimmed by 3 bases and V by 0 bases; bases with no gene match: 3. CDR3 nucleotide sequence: TGTGCCACCAGCAGAGAGCTAGCGGGGGGGGTCTACAATGAGCAGTTCTTC. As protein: CATSRELAGGVYNEQFF.